A single sample is the source of the 29 T cell receptor beta chains below, sequenced in a study of blood T cell repertoires in COVID-19. Profiling relied on immunoSEQ multiplex PCR, and the TCRdb table lists in-frame clones only, not all of them. The table includes about 160,000 clones, over 80% detected once. Sample: peripheral blood. Receptor source: a woman aged 45-59 years with acute or convalescent COVID-19.

This clone has only one observation. The chain uses TRBV7-2 and TRBJ2-7; D might be TRBD2 (6 bases). Germline V CDR1 and CDR2: SGHTA, FQGNSA. The germline V and J ends were trimmed by 2 bases and 2 bases, with 22 bases remaining between them. There are 18 residues in the CDR3. DNA for the CDR3: TGTGCCAGCAGCTTAAGGGTAGACGGCGGAGGGACCGCCTACGAGCAGTACTTC. Amino acids: CASSLRVDGGGTAYEQYF.

As to this clone: An end of the junction does not agree with germline; a read error may underlie this. J is TRBJ2-1 and V is TRBV27, with 9 bases fitting TRBD1. CDR3 length: 16 residues. Germline V CDR1 and CDR2: MNHEY, SMNVEV (reference sequence). CDR3 nucleotides: TGTGCCAGCAGTCTATCAGGACAGGGGAAGGTTAATGAGCAGTTCTTC. It is translated as CASSLSGQGKVNEQFF.

The V and J genes are TRBV11-2 and TRBJ2-5; 7 bases fit TRBD2. Trimming removed 5 bases from V and 3 bases from J; junction bases left unmatched: 12. The CDR3 spans 16 residues. Per the germline V gene, CDR1 is SGHAT and CDR2 is FQNNGV. The CDR3 region is CASSPKNKRGEETQYF. The CDR3 DNA reads as TGTGCCAGCAGCCCAAAAAATAAACGGGGGGAAGAGACCCAGTACTTC.

This chain links TRBV28 with TRBJ2-7, with 12 bases fitting TRBD2. Per the germline V gene, CDR1 is MDHEN and CDR2 is SYDVKM. Trimming removed 8 bases from V and 6 bases from J; junction bases left unmatched: 5. The CDR3 is made up of 13 amino acids. CDR3 nucleotide sequence: TGTGCCAGCCTAGCGGGAGGGCGGGGCGAGCAGTACTTC. It codes for CASLAGGRGEQYF.

CDR3 coding DNA: TGTGCCAGTAGGTGGACTTCGAACACCGGGGAGCTGTTTTTT. Translation: CASRWTSNTGELFF. The gene calls are TRBV19 and TRBJ2-2, with TRBD2 as a possible D gene (5 bases). From germline, CDR1 is LNHDA and CDR2 SQIVND (reference sequence). The CDR3 spans 14 residues. Trimming left V 6 bases short and J 0 bases short, with 8 bases between.

The gene calls are TRBV7-3 and TRBJ2-2, with a tentative D call TRBD2 (5 bases). The V gene lost 3 bases and the J gene lost 4 bases, with 12 bases spanning the gap. This CDR3 comprises 15 residues. Per germline, CDR1 SGHTA and CDR2 FQGTGA. Here the CDR3 reads CASSFGGAGTGELFF. CDR3 DNA sequence: TGTGCCAGCAGCTTCGGTGGTGCGGGCACCGGGGAGCTGTTTTTT.

The J gene is TRBJ2-6, the V gene TRBV27; TRBD1 matches 8 bases. Germline-derived CDR1 and CDR2 are MNHEY and SMNVEV (reference sequence). The CDR3 contains 18 residues. V lost 6 bases and J lost 0; bases outside the gene matches: 10. CDR3 region: CASRGQGYIFSGANVLTF. CDR3 DNA: TGTGCCAGCAGAGGACAGGGCTATATTTTCTCTGGGGCCAACGTCCTGACTTTC.

V gene TRBV29-1 combines with J gene TRBJ2-1, with 8 bases fitting TRBD1. CDR3 length equals 13 residues. V lost 7 bases, J lost 9 bases, and 11 bases stayed unmatched. Germline CDR1 and CDR2: SQVTM and ANQGSEA. CDR3 DNA: TGCAGCGCTGTGCTTGGACAGGGAACTGAGCAGTTCTTC. The encoded protein is CSAVLGQGTEQFF.

The rearrangement uses TRBV2 and TRBJ1-5; tentatively, D is TRBD1 (5 bases). CDR3 size: 14 residues. Germline CDR1 and CDR2: SNHLY and FYNNEI. V lost 4 bases and J lost 4, with 11 bases in between. The CDR3 DNA follows: TGTGCCAGCAGTGTGGGGCTACCTAATCAGCCCCAGCATTTT. It specifies CASSVGLPNQPQHF. The full variable domain, with the rest looked up from reference TRBV2 and TRBJ1-5, is EPEVTQTPSHQVTQMGQEVILRCVPISNHLYFYWYRQILGQKVEFLVSFYNNEISEKSEIFDDQFSVERPDGSNFTLKIRSTKLEDSAMYFCASSVGLPNQPQHFGDGTRLSIL.

The rearrangement joins TRBV7-9 to TRBJ1-4; D is perhaps TRBD1 (5 bases). The germline V gene encodes CDR1 SEHNR and CDR2 FQNEAQ (reference sequence). There are 16 residues in the CDR3. V was shortened by 3 bases and J by 3 bases, with 14 bases between the two germline ends. The CDR3 DNA reads as TGTGCCAGCAGCTTTCTATCGACAGATTCTAATGAAAAACTGTTTTTT. It encodes CASSFLSTDSNEKLFF.

This clone was found a few times. This chain uses TRBV29-1 with TRBJ1-3; TRBD1 might be the D (5 bases). The CDR3 is made up of 15 amino acids. Trimming removed 5 bases at V and 4 bases at J, with 18 bases between. Looked up from germline, CDR1 is SQVTM and CDR2 is ANQGSEA. As DNA, the CDR3 is TGCAGCGTTACTGGCGGGGGACGAGAGGGAAACACCATATATTTT. Residues: CSVTGGGREGNTIYF.

The V call is TRBV28, the J call TRBJ2-7; D is perhaps TRBD1 (6 bases). The CDR3 has 14 amino acids. The V gene lost 4 bases and the J gene lost 4 bases, with 14 bases spanning the gap. Germline V gene data show CDR1 as MDHEN and CDR2 as SYDVKM. The CDR3 is CASSSRGESYEQYF. DNA for the CDR3: TGTGCCAGCAGTTCCAGGGGAGAGTCGTACGAGCAGTACTTC. Full variable domain (remainder filled in from reference TRBV28 and TRBJ2-7): DVKVTQSSRYLVKRTGEKVFLECVQDMDHENMFWYRQDPGLGLRLIYFSYDVKMKEKGDIPEGYSVSREKKERFSLILESASTNQTSMYLCASSSRGESYEQYFGPGTRLTVT.

Written as DNA, the CDR3 is TGTGCCAGCAGCTTGGGAGCGGAAAGCACAGATACGCAGTATTTT. It is translated as CASSLGAESTDTQYF. The chain combines TRBV5-4 with TRBJ2-3; possible D gene TRBD2, 5 bases. CDR1 SGHNT and CDR2 YYREEE come from the germline V gene (reference sequence). V lost 0 bases and J 0 bases, leaving 8 bases between the germline ends. The CDR3 runs to 15 residues. The entire variable domain, with the rest obtained from reference TRBV5-4 and TRBJ2-3, is as follows: ETGVTQSPTHLIKTRGQQVTLRCSSQSGHNTVSWYQQALGQGPQFIFQYYREEENGRGNFPPRFSGLQFPNYSSELNVNALELDDSALYLCASSLGAESTDTQYFGPGTRLTVL.

The V and J genes are TRBV27 and TRBJ2-2; tentative D call: TRBD1 (5 bases). The CDR3 covers 15 residues. V shed 9 bases and J shed 8 bases, with 22 bases lying between them. The germline CDR1 and CDR2 sequences are MNHEY and SMNVEV (reference sequence). CDR3 region: CASRTGLGWNGELFF. As DNA, the CDR3 is TGTGCCAGTCGTACAGGTTTGGGCTGGAATGGGGAGCTGTTTTTT.

V and J are TRBV6-6 and TRBJ1-1; TRBD1 might be the D (6 bases). V lost 7 bases and J lost 1, with 13 bases in between. CDR1 is MNHNY, CDR2 SVGAGI, per germline (reference sequence). The CDR3 loop spans 14 amino acids. Written as DNA, the CDR3 is TGTGCCAGCAAGGGGGGGACACCGAACACTGAAGCTTTCTTT. Its protein is CASKGGTPNTEAFF.

This rearrangement joins TRBV10-2 to TRBJ1-1; D might be TRBD1 (6 bases). The CDR3 is made up of 13 amino acids. V lost 4 bases to trimming and J lost 5 bases, with 11 bases between them. Germline CDR1 and CDR2: WSHSY and SAAADI. This CDR3 is CASSVGGATEAFF. The DNA of the CDR3 is TGCGCCAGCAGTGTCGGGGGGGCTACTGAAGCTTTCTTT.

V and J are TRBV15 and TRBJ1-5; possibly TRBD1 for D (5 bases). The ends were cut back, 0 bases at V and 0 bases at J, with 12 bases in the middle. The CDR3 spans 17 residues. Germline assignment: CDR1 LNHNV and CDR2 YYDKDF (reference sequence). The CDR3 DNA follows: TGTGCCACCAGCAGAGATAGGGGCCTGAATAGCAATCAGCCCCAGCATTTT. It specifies CATSRDRGLNSNQPQHF.

The V call is TRBV30, the J call TRBJ1-5; D is perhaps TRBD1 (6 bases). The CDR3 is 13 amino acids. Per the germline V gene, CDR1 is GTSNPN and CDR2 is SVGIG (reference sequence). Deletions cut 4 bases from V and 5 bases from J, with 12 bases between. The CDR3 region has the DNA TGTGCCTGGAAGGGAGGGGGGGATCAGCCCCAGCATTTT. The encoded protein is CAWKGGGDQPQHF.

The count of this clone is one. The chain employs TRBV4-1 and TRBJ1-6; TRBD1 aligns across 8 bases. J lost 7 bases, V lost 6 bases, and 5 bases had no gene match. Germline assignment: CDR1 MGHRA and CDR2 YSYEKL. There are 14 residues in the CDR3. The CDR3: CASRNTGGNSPLHF. The CDR3 nucleotides read TGCGCCAGCAGAAATACAGGGGGGAATTCACCCCTCCACTTT.

The V call is TRBV6-6, the J call TRBJ2-7; D ambiguous. CDR1 is MNHNY and CDR2 is SVGAGI in the germline V gene (reference sequence). The V end lost 4 bases, the J end lost 7 bases, and 5 bases lay between the germline ends. The CDR3 runs 10 residues. The CDR3 protein is CASSSVEQYF. The CDR3 bases are TGTGCCAGCAGTTCGGTAGAGCAGTACTTC.

The chain joins TRBV7-9 to TRBJ2-1, with unresolved D. The CDR3 runs 14 residues. CDR1 and CDR2 from the germline V gene are SEHNR and FQNEAQ (reference sequence). V gave up 1 base and J gave up 5 bases, with 9 bases separating them. In DNA form, the CDR3 reads TGTGCCAGCAGCTTAGACAGACCAGACAATGAGCAGTTCTTC. It codes for CASSLDRPDNEQFF.

This clone was found once. The rearrangement links TRBV25-1 to TRBJ1-1; D perhaps matches TRBD1 (6 bases). CDR3 length: 13 residues. The V gene's germline CDR1 is MGHDK and CDR2 SYGVNS. Trimming shortened V by 2 bases and J by 4 bases, and 8 bases separated the two germline ends. The CDR3 DNA sequence: TGTGCCAGCAGTGAAAGGGGGGGCACTGAAGCTTTCTTT. Translated, it gives CASSERGGTEAFF.

This chain uses TRBV7-2 with TRBJ2-4; possible D gene TRBD1, 6 bases. This CDR3 region has 14 residues. From germline, CDR1 is SGHTA and CDR2 FQGNSA. V was pared by 4 bases and J by 4 bases, with 11 bases between. CDR3 bases: TGTGCCAGCAGCTCCGGGGACACTAAAAACATTCAGTACTTC. Protein product: CASSSGDTKNIQYF. Complete variable domain (other parts from reference TRBV7-2 and TRBJ2-4): GAGVSQSPSNKVTEKGKDVELRCDPISGHTALYWYRQSLGQGLEFLIYFQGNSAPDKSGLPSDRFSAERTGGSVSTLTIQRTQQEDSAVYLCASSSGDTKNIQYFGAGTRLSVL.

V usage is TRBV6-1 and J usage is TRBJ2-1, with a possible D match to TRBD2 (6 bases). The CDR3 spans 14 residues. V lost 1 base and J lost 8, with 12 bases in between. Germline loops: CDR1 MNHNS, CDR2 SASEGT. CDR3 loop: CASSEGASAYEQFF. CDR3 bases: TGTGCCAGCAGTGAAGGGGCTAGCGCATATGAGCAGTTCTTC.

The chain couples TRBV18 to TRBJ2-7, with TRBD2 as a possible D gene (6 bases). Germline CDR1 and CDR2: KGHSH and LQKENI. CDR3 length equals 13 residues. Trimming took off 3 bases at V and 3 bases at J, with 9 bases between the two ends. The CDR3 sequence is CASSPREGYEQYF. DNA for the CDR3: TGTGCCAGCTCACCGCGGGAAGGCTACGAGCAGTACTTC.

This clone was found once. CDR3 nucleotide sequence: TGTGCCACCAGCAGGGGGACTAGCGGAAGTCGGGAACCGTTCTTC. It yields the protein CATSRGTSGSREPFF. This chain links TRBV15 with TRBJ2-1, with 11 bases fitting TRBD2. The CDR3 is made up of 15 amino acids. J was trimmed by 15 bases and V by 3 bases; bases with no gene match: 13. Germline V lookup: CDR1 LNHNV, CDR2 YYDKDF (reference sequence).

V gene TRBV30 combines with J gene TRBJ2-7; possibly TRBD1 for D (5 bases). The V gene's germline CDR1 is GTSNPN and CDR2 SVGIG (reference sequence). There are 16 residues in the CDR3. V was trimmed by 0 bases and J by 5 bases, leaving 20 bases between them. CDR3: CAWSVPRRVVGDEQYF. CDR3 nucleotide sequence: TGTGCCTGGAGTGTACCGCGCAGGGTGGTCGGTGACGAGCAGTACTTC.

This chain links TRBV28 with TRBJ1-4; 7 bases are shared with TRBD1. From germline, CDR1 is MDHEN and CDR2 SYDVKM. J lost 5 bases, V lost 7 bases, and 1 base had no gene match. CDR3 size: 12 residues. The CDR3: CASTTGNEKLFF. In nucleotides, the CDR3 is TGTGCCAGCACGACAGGGAATGAAAAACTGTTTTTT. Looking up the rest from reference TRBV28 and TRBJ1-4 gives the full variable domain: DVKVTQSSRYLVKRTGEKVFLECVQDMDHENMFWYRQDPGLGLRLIYFSYDVKMKEKGDIPEGYSVSREKKERFSLILESASTNQTSMYLCASTTGNEKLFFGSGTQLSVL.

This rearrangement joins TRBV10-2 to TRBJ2-5; TRBD1 aligns across 8 bases. CDR3 size: 14 residues. Unmatched junction bases numbered 5, after V lost 6 bases and J lost 2 bases. Germline V gene data show CDR1 as WSHSY and CDR2 as SAAADI. The CDR3: CASSEYRGQETQYF. The CDR3 bases are TGCGCCAGCAGCGAATACAGGGGGCAAGAGACCCAGTACTTC.